These 14 T cell receptor beta chains share one sample of origin, sequenced in a study of T-cell reconstitution after alpha-beta-depleted transplantation in children. This sample's TCRbeta library carried unique molecular identifier barcodes. One entry per CDR3 protein results from TCRdb running MiXCR on the PCR reads. The table shows around 360,000 distinct CDR3 sequences, with around 10% occurring only once. The sequencing used PBMCs from the stem cell graft donor, collected from the stem cell graft. These receptors were obtained from a human donor who donated a stem cell graft to a child with acute lymphoblastic leukemia.

This clonotype was seen only a few times. The chain combines TRBV28 with TRBJ2-2; maybe TRBD2 (6 bases). V shed 4 bases and J shed 3 bases, with 12 bases lying between them. The CDR3 has 15 residues. From germline, CDR1 is MDHEN and CDR2 SYDVKM. CDR3: CASSSVEGYTGELFF. The CDR3 region has the DNA TGTGCCAGCAGTTCAGTGGAGGGGTACACCGGGGAGCTGTTTTTT. The whole variable domain, filled in from reference TRBV28 and TRBJ2-2, reads DVKVTQSSRYLVKRTGEKVFLECVQDMDHENMFWYRQDPGLGLRLIYFSYDVKMKEKGDIPEGYSVSREKKERFSLILESASTNQTSMYLCASSSVEGYTGELFFGEGSRLTVL.

This clonotype was counted only a few times. The CDR3 nucleotides read TGTGCCAGCAGCTCGGAGGGACTACGGTACTTC. Its translation: CASSSEGLRYF. The V call is TRBV11-1, the J call TRBJ2-7; 7 nucleotides line up with TRBD2. Germline lookup yields CDR1 SGHAT and CDR2 FQDESV (reference sequence). This CDR3 is 11 amino acids long. Unmatched junction bases numbered 6, after V lost 4 bases and J lost 12 bases. Complete variable domain (other parts from reference TRBV11-1 and TRBJ2-7): EAEVAQSPRYKITEKSQAVAFWCDPISGHATLYWYRQILGQGPELLVQFQDESVVDDSQLPKDRFSAERLKGVDSTLKIQPAELGDSAMYLCASSSEGLRYFGPGTRLTVT.

This clonotype was picked up a small number of times. V usage is TRBV4-1 and J usage is TRBJ2-1, with 12 bases fitting TRBD2. The length of the CDR3 is 19 residues. The germline gives CDR1 MGHRA, CDR2 YSYEKL. Trimming removed 0 bases from V and 6 bases from J; junction bases left unmatched: 12. This CDR3 is CASSQDLGLAGGPVNEQFF. As DNA, the CDR3 is TGCGCCAGCAGCCAAGATCTAGGGCTAGCGGGAGGGCCGGTCAATGAGCAGTTCTTC.

Only a few counts were recorded for this clonotype. The chain recombines TRBV12-3 or TRBV12-4 with TRBJ1-1; the match to TRBD1 covers 10 bases. This CDR3 comprises 18 residues. The junction had 14 bases not matched to a gene; V was cut back by 6 bases and J by 1 base. Here the CDR3 reads CASRRGDRGGWANTEAFF. DNA for the CDR3: TGTGCCAGCAGGCGAGGGGACAGGGGTGGCTGGGCGAACACTGAAGCTTTCTTT.

Note on this clonotype: One end of the junction is discordant with germline, which a read error may explain. The rearrangement joins TRBV12-3 or TRBV12-4 to TRBJ2-7; a weak D match, TRBD2 (6 bases). This CDR3 is 14 amino acids long. This CDR3 is CASSLILASHEQYF. DNA of the CDR3: TGTGCCAGCAGTTTAATACTAGCCTCCCACGAGCAGTACTTC.

This clonotype was found a few times. The DNA for the CDR3 is TGCGCCAGCAGCTTGGTAACGGGACAGTCGTTTGAAAAACTGTTTTTT. This gives the protein CASSLVTGQSFEKLFF. The chain has TRBV5-1 and TRBJ1-4; 7 bases agree with TRBD1. This CDR3 has 16 amino acids. V lost 0 bases, J lost 7 bases, and 9 bases stayed unmatched. CDR1 is SGHRS, CDR2 YFSETQ, per germline.

This clonotype was seen only a few times. The CDR3 nucleotides are TGTGCCAGCAGCCAAGCGGGACAGGGTATCCAGCCCCAGCATTTT. Protein sequence: CASSQAGQGIQPQHF. The gene calls are TRBV3-1 and TRBJ1-5; TRBD1 matches 9 bases. The CDR3 extends over 15 amino acids. The V segment lost 1 base and the J segment 7 bases; nucleotides outside the gene matches: 5. CDR1 is LGHDT, CDR2 YNNKEL, per germline (reference sequence).

There are a few counts of this clonotype. The chain employs TRBV7-2 and TRBJ2-1; 10 bases fit TRBD2. Trimming cost V 0 bases and J 10 bases; bases outside gene matches: 9. CDR3 length equals 16 residues. CDR1 and CDR2 from the germline V gene are SGHTA and FQGNSA. CDR3 region: CASSLAPASGRGEQFF. The DNA for the CDR3 is TGTGCCAGCAGCTTAGCGCCGGCTAGCGGGAGAGGCGAGCAGTTCTTC. Complete variable domain (other parts from reference TRBV7-2 and TRBJ2-1): GAGVSQSPSNKVTEKGKDVELRCDPISGHTALYWYRQSLGQGLEFLIYFQGNSAPDKSGLPSDRFSAERTGGSVSTLTIQRTQQEDSAVYLCASSLAPASGRGEQFFGPGTRLTVL.

The rearrangement joins TRBV15 to TRBJ1-1; 7 positions agree with TRBD1. CDR1 is LNHNV, CDR2 YYDKDF, per germline (reference sequence). Trimming removed 1 base from V and 4 bases from J; junction bases left unmatched: 6. This CDR3 is 15 amino acids long. This CDR3 reads CATSRGGGRVTEAFF. The CDR3 DNA follows: TGTGCCACCAGCAGAGGAGGGGGCCGAGTCACTGAAGCTTTCTTT. Using reference TRBV15 and TRBJ1-1 for the parts outside the CDR3, the full variable domain is DAMVIQNPRYQVTQFGKPVTLSCSQTLNHNVMYWYQQKSSQAPKLLFHYYDKDFNNEADTPDNFQSRRPNTSFCFLDIRSPGLGDTAMYLCATSRGGGRVTEAFFGQGTRLTVV.

This clonotype has only a few counts. V is TRBV10-3 and J is TRBJ2-3; 10 nucleotides line up with TRBD2. V lost 9 bases to trimming and J lost 2 bases; unmatched junction nucleotides: 5. The germline V gene has CDR1 ENHRY and CDR2 SYGVKD. The CDR3 consists of 14 residues. CDR3 sequence reads: CAIATSGNTDTQYF. As DNA, the CDR3 is TGTGCCATAGCTACTAGCGGGAACACAGATACGCAGTATTTT.

This clonotype was recorded at least ten times. V and J are TRBV27 and TRBJ2-1; D uncertain. The CDR3 consists of 13 residues. V dropped 8 bases and J dropped 0 bases, with 8 bases sitting between them. Germline CDR1 reads MNHEY; CDR2 reads SMNVEV (reference sequence). The CDR3: CASGVASYNEQFF. Here the CDR3 DNA reads TGTGCCAGCGGGGTGGCCTCCTACAATGAGCAGTTCTTC.

This clonotype has a count of ten or more. This chain uses TRBV12-3 or TRBV12-4 with TRBJ2-7; D ambiguous. Trimming took off 3 bases at V and 0 bases at J, with 9 bases between the two ends. The CDR3 extends over 14 amino acids. CDR3: CASSFYSSSYEQYF. For the CDR3, the DNA is TGTGCCAGCAGTTTTTATAGCAGCTCCTACGAGCAGTACTTC.

This clonotype was found a few times. The chain has TRBV12-3 or TRBV12-4 and TRBJ1-2, with 9 positions matching TRBD1. The V gene end was trimmed by 3 bases and the J gene end by 8 bases; junction bases not matched to a gene: 7. The CDR3 sequence is 14 residues long. For the CDR3, the DNA is TGTGCCAGCAGTTTTCTACAGGGGGCGAGGGGCTACACCTTC. Protein: CASSFLQGARGYTF.

This clonotype appeared many times. V usage is TRBV7-2 and J usage is TRBJ2-5; D may correspond to TRBD1 or TRBD2 (5 bases each). The V gene's germline CDR1 is SGHTA and CDR2 FQGNSA. The CDR3 sequence is 14 residues long. Trimming removed 2 bases from V and 5 bases from J, with 12 bases in between. CDR3 DNA: TGTGCCAGCAGCTTACAGGGTAGGAGGGAGACCCAGTACTTC. This codes for CASSLQGRRETQYF. Combining the CDR3 with reference TRBV7-2 and TRBJ2-5 gives the whole variable domain GAGVSQSPSNKVTEKGKDVELRCDPISGHTALYWYRQSLGQGLEFLIYFQGNSAPDKSGLPSDRFSAERTGGSVSTLTIQRTQQEDSAVYLCASSLQGRRETQYFGPGTRLLVL.